The 23 T cell receptor beta chains below all came from one sample that was sequenced in a study of T-cell reconstitution after alpha-beta-depleted transplantation in children. For TCRbeta, the library was prepared with unique molecular identifiers. TCRdb recomputed calls from the PCR reads with MiXCR, one row per CDR3 protein. The sample holds more than 200,000 distinct CDR3 sequences, 24% seen once. The sequencing here drew on PBMCs, mostly from graft donor cells, taken 360 days after TCRalphabeta/CD19-depleted stem cell transplant. The receptors stem from a female patient aged 2-15 years who had a stem cell transplant for congenital amegakaryocytic thrombocytopenia, so the T cells may come from the graft donor.

V gene TRBV12-3 or TRBV12-4 combines with J gene TRBJ2-5, with D perhaps TRBD2 (6 bases). The CDR3 consists of 15 residues. The germline V and J ends were trimmed by 3 bases and 7 bases, with 18 bases remaining between them. The CDR3 DNA reads TGTGCCAGCAGTTTCTATGTGGGGGGAATAGCGACCCAGTACTTC. Protein sequence: CASSFYVGGIATQYF.

The chain has TRBV3-1 and TRBJ1-3; D not certain. The CDR3 extends over 15 amino acids. Looked up from germline, CDR1 is LGHDT and CDR2 is YNNKEL (reference sequence). V was trimmed by 0 bases and J by 0 bases, leaving 6 bases between them. The CDR3 loop reads CASSQDRNSGNTIYF. CDR3 DNA sequence: TGTGCCAGCAGCCAAGACAGGAACTCTGGAAACACCATATATTTT.

The chain has TRBV30 and TRBJ2-1; TRBD2 aligns across 8 bases. V shed 3 bases and J 6 bases; nucleotides not matched to a gene: 13. Germline V gene lookup returns CDR1 GTSNPN and CDR2 SVGIG (reference sequence). CDR3 length: 16 residues. The CDR3 DNA reads TGTGCCTGGAGCTGGGGTCCTAGCGGGCACGCCAATGAGCAGTTCTTC. Protein: CAWSWGPSGHANEQFF.

The rearrangement joins TRBV7-9 to TRBJ2-3; D might be TRBD2 (6 bases). Germline assignment: CDR1 SEHNR and CDR2 FQNEAQ (reference sequence). The V end lost 3 bases, the J end lost 2 bases, and 15 bases lay between the germline ends. This CDR3 spans 16 amino acids. CDR3 nucleotide sequence: TGTGCCAGCAGCTTTTTCCTAAGCGGGTTCACAGATACGCAGTATTTT. Translation: CASSFFLSGFTDTQYF.

The chain links TRBV5-6 to TRBJ2-1; tentative D call: TRBD2 (5 bases). CDR3 length: 16 amino acids. Germline CDR1 SGHDT, CDR2 YYEEEE. Trimming pared 1 base from V and 5 bases from J, leaving 16 bases between. CDR3 sequence (DNA): TGTGCCAGCAGCTTGTTACGAGGGATGAGGCACAATGAGCAGTTCTTC. Amino acids: CASSLLRGMRHNEQFF.

Only a few counts were recorded for this clonotype. The chain employs TRBV12-3 or TRBV12-4 and TRBJ2-7; D is uncertain. The V and J ends lost 5 bases and 3 bases respectively, with 17 bases between them. The CDR3 runs to 15 residues. The CDR3, as DNA: TGTGCCAGCAGTCCGCACGGGCAGTCCCACTACGAGCAGTACTTC. As protein: CASSPHGQSHYEQYF.

This clonotype has only a few counts. The CDR3 DNA sequence: TGTGCCAGCAGTTACTCGGTTAGCGGGAGTGGAACCCAGTACTTC. This gives the protein CASSYSVSGSGTQYF. V gene TRBV6-5 combines with J gene TRBJ2-5, with 9 nucleotides matching TRBD2. V lost 0 bases to trimming and J lost 8 bases; unmatched junction nucleotides: 7. The CDR3 is made up of 15 amino acids. From germline, CDR1 is MNHEY and CDR2 SVGAGI.

This chain joins TRBV5-1 and TRBJ2-3; no clear D gene. In germline, CDR1 is SGHRS, CDR2 YFSETQ. The CDR3 covers 13 residues. Trimming cost V 7 bases and J 1 base, with 10 bases left between them. Here the CDR3 DNA reads TGCGCCAGCGCGACCAGCGGCACAGATACGCAGTATTTT. As protein: CASATSGTDTQYF.

In this sample, this clonotype turned up many times. The rearrangement uses TRBV10-3 and TRBJ2-7, with 12 bases that match TRBD2. The trim removed 6 bases at V and 6 bases at J, leaving 3 bases unmatched. CDR3 size: 13 residues. The germline V gene has CDR1 ENHRY and CDR2 SYGVKD. The CDR3 DNA reads as TGTGCCATCAGGCCGGGACTAGCGGGCGAGCAGTACTTC. As protein: CAIRPGLAGEQYF.

Regarding this clonotype: Germline and junction disagree at one end, which may indicate a read error. The V and J genes are TRBV3-1 and TRBJ1-1; TRBD1 might be the D (6 bases). The CDR3 extends over 15 amino acids. Germline V gene data show CDR1 as LGHDT and CDR2 as YNNKEL (reference sequence). For the CDR3, the DNA is TGTGCCTGCAGCCAAGAACAGGGTTTTCTTTCTGAAGCTTTCTTT. Translating it yields CACSQEQGFLSEAFF. The whole variable domain, remainder taken from reference TRBV3-1 and TRBJ1-1, is DTAVSQTPKYLVTQMGNDKSIKCEQNLGHDTMYWYKQDSKKFLKIMFSYNNKELIINETVPNRFSPKSPDKAHLNLHINSLELGDSAVYFCACSQEQGFLSEAFFGQGTRLTVV.

This clonotype was seen only a few times. The rearrangement links TRBV9 to TRBJ2-1; no reliable D call. The V and J ends lost 5 bases and 6 bases respectively, with 18 bases between them. Germline-derived CDR1 and CDR2 are SGDLS and YYNGEE. The CDR3 covers 15 residues. CDR3 loop: CASSPYTFPANEQFF. DNA for the CDR3: TGTGCCAGCAGTCCATACACTTTCCCGGCCAATGAGCAGTTCTTC.

Only a few counts were recorded for this clonotype. The chain uses TRBV3-1 and TRBJ2-2; D may be TRBD1 (6 bases). The CDR3 is 15 amino acids. With 6 bases removed from V and 0 bases from J, the gap between germline ends came to 11 bases. Germline lookup yields CDR1 LGHDT and CDR2 YNNKEL (reference sequence). The CDR3 is CASSQDRTNTGELFF. Written as DNA, the CDR3 is TGTGCCAGCAGTCAGGACAGAACGAACACCGGGGAGCTGTTTTTT.

The chain employs TRBV6-2 or TRBV6-3 and TRBJ2-7; tentative D call: TRBD2 (6 bases). Looked up from germline, CDR1 is MNHEY and CDR2 is SVGEGT. The CDR3 runs to 14 residues. Trimming removed 5 bases at V and 2 bases at J, with 13 bases between. The CDR3 protein is CASSTETRTYEQYF. Here the CDR3 DNA reads TGTGCCAGCAGTACGGAGACTAGAACCTACGAGCAGTACTTC.

A remark on this clonotype: The germline gene is not matched at one end of the junction; a read error may be the cause. The V and J genes are TRBV12-3 or TRBV12-4 and TRBJ2-7; D is possibly TRBD2 (7 bases). This CDR3 spans 13 amino acids. CDR3 DNA sequence: TGTGCCACCGGCCGGGGCGGGGGCTACGGGCAGTACTTC. It codes for CATGRGGGYGQYF.

The chain links TRBV5-1 to TRBJ1-2; D unresolved. This CDR3 comprises 16 residues. Germline V gene lookup returns CDR1 SGHRS and CDR2 YFSETQ. V shed 0 bases and J shed 0 bases, with 12 bases lying between them. The chain's CDR3 is CASSLASGSSNYGYTF. The CDR3 bases are TGCGCCAGCAGCTTGGCCTCTGGGAGTTCTAACTATGGCTACACCTTC.

Many counts were recorded for this clonotype. The chain uses TRBV12-3 or TRBV12-4 and TRBJ1-3; D might be TRBD1 (5 bases). V dropped 1 base and J dropped 5 bases, with 12 bases sitting between them. The CDR3 extends over 15 amino acids. The CDR3 loop reads CASSLGQGPRNTIYF. The CDR3 nucleotides read TGTGCCAGCAGTTTAGGGCAGGGTCCTCGAAACACCATATATTTT.

The chain combines TRBV24-1 with TRBJ2-5, with 14 positions matching TRBD2. In germline, CDR1 is KGHDR, CDR2 SFDVKD. The CDR3 consists of 17 residues. V dropped 4 bases and J dropped 4; count of bases not matched to a gene: 7. DNA of the CDR3: TGTGCCACCAGTGAGACTGCCGGGACTAGCGGGAGAGAGACCCAGTACTTC. Its translation: CATSETAGTSGRETQYF.

This chain joins TRBV7-9 and TRBJ2-1; 11 bases align to TRBD2. CDR3 size: 17 residues. Losses at the gene ends were 1 base for V and 4 bases for J; bases not matched to a gene: 6. The germline CDR1 and CDR2 sequences are SEHNR and FQNEAQ (reference sequence). The CDR3 reads CASSLGLGTSGYNEQFF. The CDR3 DNA follows: TGTGCCAGCAGCTTAGGACTTGGGACTAGCGGATACAATGAGCAGTTCTTC.

This chain joins TRBV28 and TRBJ2-5; D perhaps matches TRBD2 (5 bases). Germline loops: CDR1 MDHEN, CDR2 SYDVKM. The CDR3 is 14 residues long. Trimming took 5 bases from V and 3 from J, leaving 13 bases between them. The CDR3 DNA sequence: TGTGCCAGCAGTCAACCGACCGGGAAAGAGACCCAGTACTTC. Translation: CASSQPTGKETQYF.

V and J are TRBV11-2 and TRBJ2-3; no clear D gene. Per the germline V gene, CDR1 is SGHAT and CDR2 is FQNNGV. V gave up 1 base and J gave up 6 bases, with 8 bases separating them. The CDR3 runs 13 residues. The CDR3 protein is CASSLVIGDTQYF. For the CDR3, the DNA is TGTGCCAGCAGCTTAGTGATTGGGGATACGCAGTATTTT.

The V call is TRBV6-2 or TRBV6-3, the J call TRBJ2-7; D could derive from TRBD1 or TRBD2 (5 bases each). The V gene lost 2 bases and the J gene lost 6 bases, with 17 bases spanning the gap. The CDR3 sequence is 15 residues long. Germline V lookup: CDR1 MNHEY, CDR2 SVGEGT. CDR3 nucleotides: TGTGCCAGCAGTTACCCTTTATTTCGAGGGGTCGAGCAGTACTTC. Its protein is CASSYPLFRGVEQYF.

This clonotype was counted only a few times. The genes are TRBV15 and TRBJ1-2; the D gene is possibly TRBD1 (5 bases). Germline CDR1 reads LNHNV; CDR2 reads YYDKDF (reference sequence). V lost 0 bases and J lost 1, with 6 bases in between. This CDR3 is 14 amino acids long. The CDR3, as DNA: TGTGCCACCAGCAGAGAGGACATTAACTATGGCTACACCTTC. Protein sequence: CATSREDINYGYTF.

This clonotype was recorded at least ten times. J is TRBJ2-1 and V is TRBV25-1; D unresolved. The CDR3 sequence is 12 residues long. Germline V gene data show CDR1 as MGHDK and CDR2 as SYGVNS. Trimming shortened V by 1 base and J by 2 bases, and 0 bases separated the two germline ends. DNA for the CDR3: TGTGCCAGCAGTGAATCCTACAATGAGCAGTTCTTC. Protein: CASSESYNEQFF.